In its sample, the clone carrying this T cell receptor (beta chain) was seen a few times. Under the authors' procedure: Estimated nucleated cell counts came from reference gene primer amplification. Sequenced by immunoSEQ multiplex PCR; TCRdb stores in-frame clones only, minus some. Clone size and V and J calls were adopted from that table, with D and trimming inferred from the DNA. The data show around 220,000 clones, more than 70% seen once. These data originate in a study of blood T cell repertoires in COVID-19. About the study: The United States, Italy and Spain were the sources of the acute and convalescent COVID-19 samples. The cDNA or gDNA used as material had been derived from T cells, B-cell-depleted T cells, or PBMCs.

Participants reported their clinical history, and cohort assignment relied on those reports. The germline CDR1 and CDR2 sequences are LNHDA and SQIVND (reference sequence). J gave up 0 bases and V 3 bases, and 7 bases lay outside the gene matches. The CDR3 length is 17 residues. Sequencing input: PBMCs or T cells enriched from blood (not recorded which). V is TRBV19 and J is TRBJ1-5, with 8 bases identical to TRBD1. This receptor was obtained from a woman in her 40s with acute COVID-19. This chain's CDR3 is CASSMAGQVISNQPQHF. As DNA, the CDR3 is TGTGCCAGTAGTATGGCGGGACAGGTTATTAGCAATCAGCCCCAGCATTTT.